One sample yielded the 19 T cell receptor beta chains listed below, sequenced in a study of cytomegalovirus exposure and HLA in healthy donors. The PCR used 60 Vbeta and 13 Jbeta primers. Sequencing used immunoSEQ multiplex PCR; TCRdb keeps in-frame clones, though not all of them. The profile shows 65,000 to 90,000 clones, 55% to 75% of them singletons. The specimen sequenced was PBMCs. The receptors here all came from a woman in her thirties or forties in good health and CMV-seropositive.

This clone was seen a few times. V usage is TRBV13 and J usage is TRBJ1-1; D gene unclear. V was shortened by 1 base and J by 10 bases, with 10 bases between the two germline ends. Germline loops: CDR1 PRHDT, CDR2 FYEKMQ (reference sequence). This CDR3 is 12 amino acids long. The CDR3 DNA sequence: TGTGCCAGCAGCTTAGTAGAAGCTGCAGCTTTCTTT. Translating gives CASSLVEAAAFF.

The chain has TRBV10-1 and TRBJ2-7; possibly TRBD1 for D (5 bases). CDR3 length: 15 residues. From germline, CDR1 is WNHNN and CDR2 SYGVQD (reference sequence). V shed 0 bases and J shed 1 base, with 10 bases lying between them. CDR3 nucleotides: TGCGCCAGCAGTGAGTCGGGGCAGGGATCCTACGAGCAGTACTTC. This codes for CASSESGQGSYEQYF.

This sequence joins TRBV6-5 and TRBJ2-7, with D maybe TRBD1 (5 bases). The CDR3 runs to 14 residues. Germline V lookup: CDR1 MNHEY, CDR2 SVGAGI. V lost 6 bases, J lost 3 bases, and 15 bases lay in between. In DNA, the CDR3 is TGTGCCAGCAGCTCTACCAGACAGATCTACGAGCAGTACTTC. Amino acids: CASSSTRQIYEQYF.

The chain has TRBV30 and TRBJ1-1; possible D gene TRBD1, 6 bases. This CDR3 region has 14 residues. V lost 5 bases and J lost 1, with 14 bases in between. CDR1 is GTSNPN, CDR2 SVGIG, per germline (reference sequence). CDR3 in DNA: TGTGCCTGGGAACCGGGACAAGGGAACACTGAAGCTTTCTTT. Its translation is CAWEPGQGNTEAFF.

This clone was recorded only once. The chain has TRBV11-2 and TRBJ1-1; maybe TRBD1 (6 bases). Trimming pared 4 bases from V and 5 bases from J, leaving 11 bases between. This CDR3 has 13 residues. The germline CDR1 and CDR2 sequences are SGHAT and FQNNGV. This chain's CDR3 is CASSYREGTEAFF. The CDR3 coding sequence is TGTGCCAGCAGCTACAGGGAGGGGACTGAAGCTTTCTTT.

This chain joins TRBV5-1 and TRBJ2-3; 7 bases are shared with TRBD2. Germline V CDR1 and CDR2: SGHRS, YFSETQ. The CDR3 has 15 residues. Unmatched junction bases numbered 3, after V lost 2 bases and J lost 0 bases. The CDR3 loop is CASSFGGESTDTQYF. The CDR3 coding sequence is TGCGCCAGCAGCTTTGGGGGGGAAAGCACAGATACGCAGTATTTT. Complete variable domain (other parts from reference TRBV5-1 and TRBJ2-3): KAGVTQTPRYLIKTRGQQVTLSCSPISGHRSVSWYQQTPGQGLQFLFEYFSETQRNKGNFPGRFSGRQFSNSRSEMNVSTLELGDSALYLCASSFGGESTDTQYFGPGTRLTVL.

In this sample, this clone turned up a few times. The V call is TRBV19, the J call TRBJ2-7; a possible D gene is TRBD1 (6 bases). This CDR3 spans 19 amino acids. The germline gives CDR1 LNHDA, CDR2 SQIVND (reference sequence). Trimming took 4 bases from V and 2 from J, leaving 27 bases between them. CDR3 nucleotides: TGTGCCAGTAGTAAACTTTTGGGGATTACAGGGACCCTAACCTACGAGCAGTACTTC. It is translated as CASSKLLGITGTLTYEQYF.

The chain couples TRBV5-1 to TRBJ2-5; TRBD2 agrees at 11 bases. This CDR3 region has 17 residues. The J segment lost 4 bases and the V segment lost 6 bases, leaving 14 bases of the junction unmatched. The germline gives CDR1 SGHRS, CDR2 YFSETQ. Written as DNA, the CDR3 is TGCGCCAGCACTAGCGGGGGGTTTTTCAGGTCTGGAGAGACCCAGTACTTC. This encodes CASTSGGFFRSGETQYF. The entire variable domain, with the rest obtained from reference TRBV5-1 and TRBJ2-5, is as follows: KAGVTQTPRYLIKTRGQQVTLSCSPISGHRSVSWYQQTPGQGLQFLFEYFSETQRNKGNFPGRFSGRQFSNSRSEMNVSTLELGDSALYLCASTSGGFFRSGETQYFGPGTRLLVL.

The chain combines TRBV11-2 with TRBJ1-2, with D uncertain. Trimming removed 5 bases at V and 7 bases at J, with 17 bases between. Looked up from germline, CDR1 is SGHAT and CDR2 is FQNNGV. The CDR3 covers 14 residues. CDR3 residues: CASSPLGGPGGYTF. The CDR3 nucleotides are TGTGCCAGCAGCCCCTTAGGAGGGCCGGGTGGCTACACCTTC.

The V gene is TRBV2, the J gene TRBJ1-1; perhaps TRBD1 as D (5 bases). CDR1 and CDR2 (germline): SNHLY, FYNNEI. The CDR3 totals 13 residues. V lost 5 bases and J 5 bases, leaving 12 bases between the germline ends. The CDR3 sequence: CASSFGQETEAFF. CDR3 nucleotide sequence: TGTGCCAGCAGTTTCGGACAAGAGACTGAAGCTTTCTTT.

This clone was counted once. The rearrangement links TRBV7-9 to TRBJ2-1, with D possibly TRBD2 on 6 matching bases. From germline, CDR1 is SEHNR and CDR2 FQNEAQ (reference sequence). The CDR3 totals 15 residues. Trimming cost V 1 base and J 3 bases, with 10 bases left between them. CDR3 in DNA: TGTGCCAGCAGCTTAGTACTAGCCCTCTACAATGAGCAGTTCTTC. It translates to CASSLVLALYNEQFF.

The J gene is TRBJ1-4, the V gene TRBV27, with D hard to call. This CDR3 has 13 amino acids. The V gene's germline CDR1 is MNHEY and CDR2 SMNVEV (reference sequence). The V end lost 8 bases, the J end lost 4 bases, and 11 bases lay between the germline ends. The CDR3 DNA reads TGTGCCAGCGCGAACAGCATTAATGAAAAACTGTTTTTT. It yields the protein CASANSINEKLFF.

This clone occurred a few times. The rearrangement uses TRBV18 and TRBJ1-2; tentative D call: TRBD1 (6 bases). The ends were cut back, 2 bases at V and 10 bases at J, with 11 bases in the middle. CDR3 length: 12 amino acids. In germline, CDR1 is KGHSH, CDR2 LQKENI. CDR3 protein: CASSPTGRHYTF. In DNA, the CDR3 is TGTGCCAGCTCACCAACAGGGAGACACTACACCTTC.

The V call is TRBV19, the J call TRBJ2-5, with 8 bases fitting TRBD2. The ends lost 3 bases at V and 2 bases at J; junction bases unmatched: 5. This CDR3 contains 15 residues. The germline V gene has CDR1 LNHDA and CDR2 SQIVND (reference sequence). For the CDR3, the DNA is TGTGCCAGTAGTATTTGGGTAGCGGGGCAAGAGACCCAGTACTTC. Translated: CASSIWVAGQETQYF.

The chain recombines TRBV6-5 with TRBJ1-4, with D tentatively TRBD1 (5 bases). Germline loops: CDR1 MNHEY, CDR2 SVGAGI. The CDR3 extends over 15 amino acids. The germline V and J ends were trimmed by 0 bases and 5 bases, with 10 bases remaining between them. CDR3 amino acids: CASSYSGAQNEKLFF. The CDR3 DNA sequence: TGTGCCAGCAGTTACTCTGGGGCTCAAAATGAAAAACTGTTTTTT.

The chain combines TRBV19 with TRBJ1-2, with 10 positions matching TRBD1. Unmatched junction bases numbered 9, after V lost 5 bases and J lost 3 bases. The CDR3 contains 16 residues. Per germline, CDR1 LNHDA and CDR2 SQIVND (reference sequence). The CDR3 DNA is TGTGCCAGTAGTGTCACCGGGACAGGGGCCTACTATGGCTACACCTTC. Its protein product is CASSVTGTGAYYGYTF. Full variable domain (rest looked up from reference TRBV19 and TRBJ1-2): DGGITQSPKYLFRKEGQNVTLSCEQNLNHDAMYWYRQDPGQGLRLIYYSQIVNDFQKGDIAEGYSVSREKKESFPLTVTSAQKNPTAFYLCASSVTGTGAYYGYTFGSGTRLTVV.

The rearrangement uses TRBV5-8 and TRBJ1-2; 8 positions match TRBD1. The J segment lost 4 bases and the V segment lost 0 bases, leaving 5 bases of the junction unmatched. Germline V gene data show CDR1 as SGHTS and CDR2 as YDEGEE. This CDR3 has 15 residues. The CDR3 reads CASSLADRVFYGYTF. The CDR3 region has the DNA TGTGCCAGCAGCTTGGCGGACAGGGTGTTCTATGGCTACACCTTC.

The chain recombines TRBV7-3 with TRBJ2-3; 9 nucleotides line up with TRBD2. Losses at the gene ends were 4 bases for V and 5 bases for J; bases not matched to a gene: 10. The CDR3 is 16 residues long. Germline V gene data show CDR1 as SGHTA and CDR2 as FQGTGA. CDR3 amino acids: CASSSFVAGGRDTQYF. Written as DNA, the CDR3 is TGTGCCAGCAGCTCCTTCGTCGCGGGGGGGAGAGATACGCAGTATTTT.

V gene TRBV7-2 combines with J gene TRBJ1-1; maybe TRBD1 (5 bases). The CDR3 has 15 amino acids. Deletions cut 0 bases from V and 0 bases from J, with 8 bases between. Germline assignment: CDR1 SGHTA and CDR2 FQGNSA. The CDR3 sequence is CASSLAQGLNTEAFF. CDR3 nucleotides: TGTGCCAGCAGCTTAGCGCAGGGCCTGAACACTGAAGCTTTCTTT.